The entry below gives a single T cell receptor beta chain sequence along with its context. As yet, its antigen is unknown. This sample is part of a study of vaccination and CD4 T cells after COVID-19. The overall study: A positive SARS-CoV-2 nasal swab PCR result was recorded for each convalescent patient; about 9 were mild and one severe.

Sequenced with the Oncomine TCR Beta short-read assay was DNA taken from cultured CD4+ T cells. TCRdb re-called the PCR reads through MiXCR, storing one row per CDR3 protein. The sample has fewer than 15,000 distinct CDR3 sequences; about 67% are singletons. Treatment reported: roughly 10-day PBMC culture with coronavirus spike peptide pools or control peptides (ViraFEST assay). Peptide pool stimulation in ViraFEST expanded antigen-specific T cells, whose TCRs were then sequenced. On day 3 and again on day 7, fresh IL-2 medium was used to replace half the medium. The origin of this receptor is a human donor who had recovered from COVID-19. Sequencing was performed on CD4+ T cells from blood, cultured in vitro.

DNA for the CDR3: TGTGCCATCAGTGAGAACCTGAGCACTGAAGCTTTCTTT. Translation: CAISENLSTEAFF. V usage is TRBV10-3 and J usage is TRBJ1-1; no reliable D call. The CDR3 has 13 residues. Per the germline V gene, CDR1 is ENHRY and CDR2 is SYGVKD. V was pared by 2 bases and J by 4 bases, with 8 bases between.